This TCR beta chain appears in the sequencing data of a study of immune characterization of retroperitoneal liposarcoma. TCRdb ran MiXCR on the PCR reads and lists one entry per CDR3 protein. The data hold fewer than 25,000 distinct CDR3 sequences, with 35% to 45% observed a single time. The germline V gene has CDR1 MNHNS and CDR2 SASEGT. The length of the CDR3 is 11 residues. Sequencing was carried out using blood. The chain is built from TRBV6-1 and TRBJ2-7, with 7 bases fitting TRBD2. The J call may be in error: the DNA end matches TRBJ2-1 better. This TCR was sampled from a male donor with retroperitoneal liposarcoma. The CDR3: CASWGGNEQFF. The DNA of the CDR3 is TGTGCCAGCTGGGGGGGGAATGAGCAGTTCTTC.